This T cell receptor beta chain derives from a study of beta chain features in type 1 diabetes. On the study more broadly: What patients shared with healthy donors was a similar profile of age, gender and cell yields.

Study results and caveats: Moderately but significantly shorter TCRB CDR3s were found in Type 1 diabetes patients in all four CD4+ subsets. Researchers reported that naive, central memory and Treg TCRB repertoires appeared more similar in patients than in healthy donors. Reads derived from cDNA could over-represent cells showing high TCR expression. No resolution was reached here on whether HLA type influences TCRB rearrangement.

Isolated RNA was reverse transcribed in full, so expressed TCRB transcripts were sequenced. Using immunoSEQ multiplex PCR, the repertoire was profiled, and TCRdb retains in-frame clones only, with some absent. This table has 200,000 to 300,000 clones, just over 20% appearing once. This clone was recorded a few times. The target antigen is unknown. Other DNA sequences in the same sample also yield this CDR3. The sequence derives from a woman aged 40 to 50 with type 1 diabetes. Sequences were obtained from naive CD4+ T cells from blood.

CDR3 nucleotides: TGTGCCAGCTCACCACCTCCGGGGACCTACGAGCAGTACTTC. It encodes CASSPPPGTYEQYF. The chain joins TRBV18 to TRBJ2-7, with D possibly matching TRBD2 (5 bases). With 0 bases removed from V and 2 bases from J, the gap between germline ends came to 8 bases. The CDR3 extends over 14 amino acids. CDR1 and CDR2 (germline): KGHSH, LQKENI.